This is a list of T cell receptor beta chains from one sample in a study of metastatic and nonmetastatic thyroid tumors. TCRdb reprocessed the PCR reads via MiXCR. The sample consists of 30,000 to 35,000 clones, approximately 34% of them appearing once. Material: tumor tissue. Source of these receptors: a female donor with papillary thyroid cancer or a benign thyroid nodule (not recorded which). Some clones in this sample may be carry-over from other donors' samples. Both conserved end residues are part of each CDR3. The D gene is left open where the match is weak. Expanded clones are given a class, and other clones once, few, many or no size at all.

J: TRBJ2-1; size: NA; D: NA; V: TRBV28; CDR3: CASSLGRGEQFF; DNA: TGTGCCAGCAGCTTGGGACGGGGGGAGCAGTTCTTC
J: TRBJ1-5; size: NA; D: NA; V: TRBV19; CDR3: CASSIDAGAHQPQHF; DNA: TGTGCCAGTAGTATCGACGCAGGGGCCCATCAGCCCCAGCATTTT
J: TRBJ2-2; size: NA; D: NA; V: TRBV24-1; CDR3: CATSDHPDQGNTGELFF; DNA: TGTGCCACCAGTGACCACCCGGACCAGGGAAACACCGGGGAGCTGTTTTTT
J: TRBJ1-1; size: NA; D: TRBD1; V: TRBV6-2/TRBV6-3; CDR3: CASSYRGLTNTEAFF; DNA: TGTGCCAGCAGTTACAGGGGGCTGACGAACACTGAAGCTTTCTTT
J: TRBJ2-1; size: few; D: TRBD1; V: TRBV10-3; CDR3: CAISVGTDYNEQFF; DNA: TGTGCCATCAGTGTGGGGACAGACTACAATGAGCAGTTCTTC
J: TRBJ2-7; size: NA; D: TRBD2; V: TRBV11-2; CDR3: CASSPGLAGGGYEQYF; DNA: TGTGCCAGCAGCCCGGGACTAGCGGGAGGCGGCTACGAGCAGTACTTC
J: TRBJ1-3; size: NA; D: NA; V: TRBV7-2; CDR3: CASSLGNTIYF; DNA: TGTGCCAGCAGCTTAGGAAACACCATATATTTT
J: TRBJ1-5; size: NA; D: NA; V: TRBV11-2; CDR3: CASSFSTVPGTCNQPQHF; DNA: TGTGCCAGCAGCTTTAGTACCGTTCCGGGCACCTGCAATCAGCCCCAGCATTTT
J: TRBJ1-2; size: few; D: NA; V: TRBV19; CDR3: CASSPDRSNYGYTF; DNA: TGTGCCAGTAGTCCTGACAGGTCTAACTATGGCTACACCTTC
J: TRBJ1-1; size: many; D: NA; V: TRBV6-6; CDR3: CASSYQGSTEAFF; DNA: TGTGCCAGCAGTTACCAGGGGAGCACTGAAGCTTTCTTT
J: TRBJ2-2; size: NA; D: NA; V: TRBV5-1; CDR3: CASSAGLGGTGELFF; DNA: TGCGCCAGCAGCGCCGGACTAGGGGGGACCGGGGAGCTGTTTTTT
J: TRBJ1-1; size: few; D: NA; V: TRBV7-8; CDR3: CASSLLNTEAFF; DNA: TGTGCCAGCAGCTTATTGAACACTGAAGCTTTCTTT
J: TRBJ2-7; size: NA; D: NA; V: TRBV30; CDR3: CAWSVKLVYEQYF; DNA: TGTGCCTGGAGTGTAAAACTAGTCTACGAGCAGTACTTC
J: TRBJ2-1; size: NA; D: TRBD2; V: TRBV7-3; CDR3: CASSLIASGNYNEQFF; DNA: TGTGCCAGCAGCTTAATTGCTAGCGGAAACTACAATGAGCAGTTCTTC
J: TRBJ1-3; size: NA; D: NA; V: TRBV2; CDR3: CTSSEYRGSSGNTIYF; DNA: TGTACCAGCAGTGAATATAGGGGGTCAAGTGGAAACACCATATATTTT
J: TRBJ2-2; size: NA; D: NA; V: TRBV11-2; CDR3: CASSRGFIGAWNTGELFF; DNA: TGTGCCAGCAGCCGCGGTTTCATTGGGGCATGGAACACCGGGGAGCTGTTTTTT
J: TRBJ2-1; size: NA; D: NA; V: TRBV11-2; CDR3: CASRRGRSYNEQFF; DNA: TGTGCCAGCCGGCGAGGTCGCTCCTACAATGAGCAGTTCTTC
J: TRBJ1-5; size: NA; D: NA; V: TRBV19; CDR3: CASSDPGRNQPQHF; DNA: TGTGCCAGTAGTGACCCTGGACGGAATCAGCCCCAGCATTTT
J: TRBJ2-1; size: few; D: NA; V: TRBV24-1; CDR3: CATSEDNEQFF; DNA: TGTGCCACCAGTGAGGATAATGAGCAGTTCTTC
J: TRBJ2-3; size: NA; D: TRBD1; V: TRBV6-4; CDR3: CASSDGTGGTDTQYF; DNA: TGTGCCAGCAGTGACGGGACAGGGGGCACAGATACGCAGTATTTT
J: TRBJ2-5; size: NA; D: TRBD2; V: TRBV6-1; CDR3: CASKREGLAGETQYF; DNA: TGTGCCAGCAAGCGGGAGGGCCTGGCCGGGGAGACCCAGTACTTC
J: TRBJ1-1; size: NA; D: NA; V: TRBV11-2; CDR3: CASTTRASTEAFF; DNA: TGTGCCAGCACCACCCGCGCGAGCACTGAAGCTTTCTTT
J: TRBJ1-5; size: few; D: NA; V: TRBV6-4; CDR3: CASSETGENQPQHF; DNA: TGTGCCAGCAGTGAGACGGGGGAGAATCAGCCCCAGCATTTT
J: TRBJ2-7; size: NA; D: TRBD2; V: TRBV10-3; CDR3: CDISELAGDYEQYF; DNA: TGTGACATCAGTGAATTAGCGGGGGATTACGAGCAGTACTTC
J: TRBJ2-5; size: few; D: NA; V: TRBV15; CDR3: CATSRGDGPQETQYF; DNA: TGTGCCACCAGCAGGGGGGATGGGCCTCAAGAGACCCAGTACTTC
J: TRBJ2-7; size: few; D: TRBD1; V: TRBV28; CDR3: CASSRRTGYYEQYF; DNA: TGTGCCAGCAGCCGACGGACAGGGTACTACGAGCAGTACTTC
J: TRBJ2-2; size: few; D: TRBD2; V: TRBV6-2/TRBV6-3; CDR3: CASSYPTGRGTGELFF; DNA: TGTGCCAGCAGTTACCCCACGGGGCGGGGGACCGGGGAGCTGTTTTTT
J: TRBJ2-1; size: few; D: NA; V: TRBV6-2/TRBV6-3; CDR3: CATAEQFF; DNA: TGTGCCACCGCGGAGCAGTTCTTC
J: TRBJ2-3; size: few; D: NA; V: TRBV5-5; CDR3: CASSLAGQNTDTQYF; DNA: TGTGCCAGCAGCTTGGCCGGGCAGAACACAGATACGCAGTATTTT
J: TRBJ1-6; size: NA; D: TRBD1; V: TRBV6-6; CDR3: CASSYAGTGRNSPLHF; DNA: TGTGCCAGCAGTTACGCTGGGACAGGCCGTAATTCACCCCTCCACTTT
J: TRBJ2-7; size: NA; D: NA; V: TRBV7-6; CDR3: CASSSGSKEGSYEQYF; DNA: TGTGCCAGCAGCTCCGGTTCAAAGGAGGGATCCTACGAGCAGTACTTC
J: TRBJ1-2; size: NA; D: NA; V: TRBV28; CDR3: CASREGRGWGYGYTF; DNA: TGTGCCAGCAGAGAGGGGCGGGGTTGGGGTTATGGCTACACCTTC
J: TRBJ2-7; size: NA; D: NA; V: TRBV6-2/TRBV6-3; CDR3: CASSYTEQYF; DNA: TGTGCCAGCAGTTATACGGAGCAGTACTTC
J: TRBJ2-2; size: large; D: TRBD2; V: TRBV6-1; CDR3: CASRQRGPVTGELFF; DNA: TGTGCCAGCAGGCAGCGGGGGCCGGTCACCGGGGAGCTGTTTTTT
J: TRBJ2-6; size: NA; D: NA; V: TRBV20-1; CDR3: CSARRGATSGANVLTF; DNA: TGCAGTGCGCGCCGGGGTGCTACCTCTGGGGCCAACGTCCTGACTTTC
J: TRBJ1-1; size: few; D: NA; V: TRBV12-3/TRBV12-4; CDR3: CASSLLSIINTEAFF; DNA: TGTGCCAGCAGCCTTCTGTCTATAATTAACACTGAAGCTTTCTTT
J: TRBJ2-2; size: NA; D: NA; V: TRBV10-3; CDR3: CAIRTGGDTGELFF; DNA: TGTGCCATCCGTACGGGGGGCGACACCGGGGAGCTGTTTTTT
J: TRBJ1-5; size: NA; D: NA; V: TRBV19; CDR3: CASSSPAGGGQPQHF; DNA: TGTGCCAGTAGTAGCCCCGCGGGGGGGGGCCAGCCCCAGCATTTT
J: TRBJ1-2; size: NA; D: NA; V: TRBV28; CDR3: CASSSLEGYTF; DNA: TGTGCCAGCAGTTCCCTCGAGGGCTACACCTTC
J: TRBJ1-2; size: NA; D: NA; V: TRBV28; CDR3: CASRVQVGGYTF; DNA: TGTGCCAGCAGGGTGCAGGTGGGCGGCTACACCTTC
J: TRBJ2-7; size: NA; D: NA; V: TRBV5-1; CDR3: CASSLGTASGYEQYF; DNA: TGCGCCAGCAGCCTGGGGACGGCAAGTGGCTACGAGCAGTACTTC
J: TRBJ1-6; size: few; D: TRBD1; V: TRBV6-5; CDR3: CASSYRNRGGSPLHF; DNA: TGTGCCAGCAGTTACAGAAACAGGGGAGGATCACCCCTCCACTTT